This T cell receptor beta chain was found in a study of blood T cell repertoires in COVID-19. Study-level information: The origin of the acute and convalescent COVID-19 samples was the United States, Italy and Spain. The analysed material was cDNA or gDNA that came from T cells, B-cell-depleted T cells, or PBMCs.

Assay: immunoSEQ multiplex PCR; the TCRdb copy retains only in-frame clones and omits some. The table shows 180,000 or so clones, with roughly 86% occurring only once. The CDR3 spans 16 residues. The ends were cut back, 1 base at V and 0 bases at J, with 9 bases in the middle. From germline, CDR1 is MNHNS and CDR2 SASEGT. The genes are TRBV6-1 and TRBJ2-2; possibly TRBD1 for D (5 bases). The sequence was obtained from a man aged 18 to 30 with acute or convalescent COVID-19. Material: peripheral blood. CDR3 sequence reads: CASSEGWGANTGELFF. The CDR3 nucleotides are TGTGCCAGCAGTGAAGGGTGGGGCGCGAACACCGGGGAGCTGTTTTTT.